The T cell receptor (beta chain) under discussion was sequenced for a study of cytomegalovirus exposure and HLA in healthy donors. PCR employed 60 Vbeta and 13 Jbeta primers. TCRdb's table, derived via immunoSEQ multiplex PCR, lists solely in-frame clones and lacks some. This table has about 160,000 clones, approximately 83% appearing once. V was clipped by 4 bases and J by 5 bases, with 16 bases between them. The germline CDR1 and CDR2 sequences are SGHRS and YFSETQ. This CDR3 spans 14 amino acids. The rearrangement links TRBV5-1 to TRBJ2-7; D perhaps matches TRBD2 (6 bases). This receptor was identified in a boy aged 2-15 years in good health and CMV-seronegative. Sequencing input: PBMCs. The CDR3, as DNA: TGCGCCAGCAGCCCGGGGACTCCTGGGGACGAGCAGTACGTC. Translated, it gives CASSPGTPGDEQYV.